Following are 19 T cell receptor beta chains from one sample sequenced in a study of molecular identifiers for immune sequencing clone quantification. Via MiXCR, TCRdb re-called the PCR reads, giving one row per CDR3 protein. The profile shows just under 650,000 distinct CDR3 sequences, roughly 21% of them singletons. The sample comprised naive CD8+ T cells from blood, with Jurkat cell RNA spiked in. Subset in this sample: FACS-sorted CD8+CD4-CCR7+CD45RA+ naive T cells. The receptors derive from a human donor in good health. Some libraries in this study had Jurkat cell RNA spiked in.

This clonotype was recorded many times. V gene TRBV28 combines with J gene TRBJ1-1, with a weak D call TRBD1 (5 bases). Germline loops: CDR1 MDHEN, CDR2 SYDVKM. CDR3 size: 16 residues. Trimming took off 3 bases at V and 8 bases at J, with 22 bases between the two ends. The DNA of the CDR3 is TGTGCCAGCAGTTTGGCGGTTAGGGGCGGGAGGGCCGAAGCTTTCTTT. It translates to CASSLAVRGGRAEAFF.

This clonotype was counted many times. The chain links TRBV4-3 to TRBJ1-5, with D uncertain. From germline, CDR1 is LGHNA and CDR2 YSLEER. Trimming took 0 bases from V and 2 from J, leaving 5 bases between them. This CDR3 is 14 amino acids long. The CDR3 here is CASSQDQGNQPQHF. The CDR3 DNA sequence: TGCGCCAGCAGCCAAGATCAAGGCAATCAGCCCCAGCATTTT.

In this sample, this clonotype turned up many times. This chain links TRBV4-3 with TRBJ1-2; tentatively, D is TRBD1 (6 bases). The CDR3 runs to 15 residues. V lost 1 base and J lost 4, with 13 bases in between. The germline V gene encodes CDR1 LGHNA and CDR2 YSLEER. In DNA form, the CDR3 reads TGCGCCAGCAGCCAAGCCTCGGGGGGGGCCTATGGCTACACCTTC. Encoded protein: CASSQASGGAYGYTF.

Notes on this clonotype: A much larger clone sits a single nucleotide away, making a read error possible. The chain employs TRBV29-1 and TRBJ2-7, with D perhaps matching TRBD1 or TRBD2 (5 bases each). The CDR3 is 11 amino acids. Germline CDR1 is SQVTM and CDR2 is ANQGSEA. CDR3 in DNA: TGCGGCTATGTGTGGGGGTACGAGCAGTACTTC. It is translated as CGYVWGYEQYF.

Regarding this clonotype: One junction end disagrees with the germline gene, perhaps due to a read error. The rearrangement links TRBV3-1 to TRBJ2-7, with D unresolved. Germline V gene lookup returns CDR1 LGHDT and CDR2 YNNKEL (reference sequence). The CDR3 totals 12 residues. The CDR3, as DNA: TGTGCCAGCAGCTGGACCTCATACGAGCAGCACTTC. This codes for CASSWTSYEQHF.

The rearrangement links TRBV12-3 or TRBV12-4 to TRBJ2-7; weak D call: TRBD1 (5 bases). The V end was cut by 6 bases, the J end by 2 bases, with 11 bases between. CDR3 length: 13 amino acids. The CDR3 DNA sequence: TGTGCCAGCAGCCACGGACATCCCTACGAGCAGTACTTC. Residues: CASSHGHPYEQYF.

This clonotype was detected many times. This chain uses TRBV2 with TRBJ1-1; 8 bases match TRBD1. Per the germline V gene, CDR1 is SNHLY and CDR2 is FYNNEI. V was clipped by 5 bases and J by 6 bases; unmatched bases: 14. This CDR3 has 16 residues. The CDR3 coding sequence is TGTGCCAGCAGTTCCGGGACAGGAATGGAAATGGCTGAAGCTTTCTTT. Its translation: CASSSGTGMEMAEAFF.

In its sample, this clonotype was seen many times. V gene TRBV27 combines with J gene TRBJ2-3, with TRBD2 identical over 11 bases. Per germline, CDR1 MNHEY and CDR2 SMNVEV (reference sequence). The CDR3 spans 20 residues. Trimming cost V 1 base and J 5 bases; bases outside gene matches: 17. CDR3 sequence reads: CASSLYADVIAGGLLDTQYF. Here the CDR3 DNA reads TGTGCCAGCAGTTTATATGCGGATGTGATAGCGGGAGGGCTCCTAGATACGCAGTATTTT.

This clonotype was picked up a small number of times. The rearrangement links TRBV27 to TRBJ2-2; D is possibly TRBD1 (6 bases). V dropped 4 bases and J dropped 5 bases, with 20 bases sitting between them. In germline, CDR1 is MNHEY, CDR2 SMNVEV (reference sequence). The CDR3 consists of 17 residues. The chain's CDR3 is CASSSSPEQGRTGELFF. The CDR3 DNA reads TGTGCCAGCAGTTCCTCTCCGGAACAGGGTAGGACCGGGGAGCTGTTTTTT.

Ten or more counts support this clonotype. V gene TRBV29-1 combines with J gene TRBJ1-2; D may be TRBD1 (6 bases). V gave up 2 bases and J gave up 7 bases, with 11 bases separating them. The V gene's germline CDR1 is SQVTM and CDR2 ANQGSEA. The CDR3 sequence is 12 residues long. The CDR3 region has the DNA TGCAGCGTTGAAATAGGGGGGGTTGGCTACACCTTC. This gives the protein CSVEIGGVGYTF.

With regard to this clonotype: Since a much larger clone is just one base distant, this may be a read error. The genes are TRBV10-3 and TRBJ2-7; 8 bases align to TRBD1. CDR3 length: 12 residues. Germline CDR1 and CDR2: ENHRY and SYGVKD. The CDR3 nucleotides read TGTGCCATCAGCCCAGGGGGCGACGAGCGGTACTTC. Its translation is CAISPGGDERYF.

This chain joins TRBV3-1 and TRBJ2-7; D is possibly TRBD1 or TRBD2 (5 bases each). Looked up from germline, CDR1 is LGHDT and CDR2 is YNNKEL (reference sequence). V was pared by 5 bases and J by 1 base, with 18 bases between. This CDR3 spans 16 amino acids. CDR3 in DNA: TGTGCCAGCAGCGGGGGACCGCGGGTCCTTTCCTACGAGCAGTACTTC. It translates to CASSGGPRVLSYEQYF.

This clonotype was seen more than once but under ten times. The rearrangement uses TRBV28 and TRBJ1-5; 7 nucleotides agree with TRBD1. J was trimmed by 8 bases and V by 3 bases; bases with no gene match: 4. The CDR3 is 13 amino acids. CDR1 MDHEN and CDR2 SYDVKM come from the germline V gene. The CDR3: CASSFTGDEPQHF. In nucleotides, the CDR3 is TGTGCCAGCAGTTTTACAGGGGACGAGCCCCAGCATTTT.

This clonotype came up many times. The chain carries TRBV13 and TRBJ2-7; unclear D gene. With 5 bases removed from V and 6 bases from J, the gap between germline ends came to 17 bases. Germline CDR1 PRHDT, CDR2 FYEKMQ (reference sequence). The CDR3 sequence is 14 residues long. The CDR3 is CASSPSLGLAEQYF. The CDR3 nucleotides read TGTGCCAGCAGCCCCAGCCTAGGTCTTGCCGAGCAGTACTTC.

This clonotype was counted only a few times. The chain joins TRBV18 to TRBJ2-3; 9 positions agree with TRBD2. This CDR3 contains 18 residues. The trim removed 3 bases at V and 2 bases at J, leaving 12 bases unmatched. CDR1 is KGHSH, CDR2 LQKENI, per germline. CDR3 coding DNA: TGTGCCAGCTCACCCCCTAAAATAGCGGGGGTGAACACAGATACGCAGTATTTT. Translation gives CASSPPKIAGVNTDTQYF.

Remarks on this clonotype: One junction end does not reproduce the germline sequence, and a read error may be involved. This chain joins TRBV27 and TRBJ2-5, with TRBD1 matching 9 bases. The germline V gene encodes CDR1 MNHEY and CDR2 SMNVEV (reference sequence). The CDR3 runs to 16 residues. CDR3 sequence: CASSLQTGQGMETRYF. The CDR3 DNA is TGTGCCAGCAGTTTACAGACGGGACAGGGTATGGAGACCCGGTACTTC.

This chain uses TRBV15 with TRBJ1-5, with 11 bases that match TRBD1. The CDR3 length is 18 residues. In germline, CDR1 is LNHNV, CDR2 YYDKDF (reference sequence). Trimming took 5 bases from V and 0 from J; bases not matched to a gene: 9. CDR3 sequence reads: CATSGGQGAVFSNQPQHF. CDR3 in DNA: TGTGCCACCAGCGGAGGACAGGGGGCCGTTTTTAGCAATCAGCCCCAGCATTTT.

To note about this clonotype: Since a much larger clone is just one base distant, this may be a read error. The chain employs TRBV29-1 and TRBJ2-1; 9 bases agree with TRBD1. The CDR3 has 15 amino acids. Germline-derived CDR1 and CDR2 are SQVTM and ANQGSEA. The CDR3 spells CSVERTGGRNNAQFF. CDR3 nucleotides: TGCAGCGTTGAGCGAACAGGGGGCAGAAACAATGCGCAGTTCTTC.

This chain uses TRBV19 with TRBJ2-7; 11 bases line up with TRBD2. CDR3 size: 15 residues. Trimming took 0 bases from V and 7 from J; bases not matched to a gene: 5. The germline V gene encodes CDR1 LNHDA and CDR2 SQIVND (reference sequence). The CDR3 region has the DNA TGTGCCAGTAGTATAGACCTAGCGGGAGGATATGAGCAGTACTTC. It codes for CASSIDLAGGYEQYF.